The 28 T cell receptor beta chains below were found in one sample sequenced in a study of blood T cell repertoires in COVID-19. Only in-frame clones appear in the TCRdb table, and some are missing; sequencing was by immunoSEQ multiplex PCR. The sample carries 60,000 to 85,000 clones, 80% to 90% recorded once. The sequenced sample was peripheral blood. The receptor set was obtained from a woman in her sixties with acute or convalescent COVID-19.

CDR3: CASSKLAGGDYNEQFF. Written as DNA, the CDR3 is TGTGCCAGCAGCAAACTAGCGGGGGGCGATTACAATGAGCAGTTCTTC. The chain links TRBV14 to TRBJ2-1; 12 bases align to TRBD2. CDR1 is SGHDN, CDR2 FVKESK, per germline. J lost 4 bases, V lost 5 bases, and 6 bases had no gene match. The CDR3 extends over 16 amino acids.

The rearrangement links TRBV6-1 to TRBJ2-7, with a possible D match to TRBD1 (7 bases). CDR1 and CDR2 from the germline V gene are MNHNS and SASEGT. The CDR3 totals 15 residues. V was pared by 1 base and J by 4 bases, with 14 bases between. The CDR3 loop reads CASSEVLRGTYEQYV. The CDR3, as DNA: TGTGCCAGCAGTGAAGTACTCAGGGGGACTTACGAGCAGTACGTC.

The chain combines TRBV2 with TRBJ1-6; D is perhaps TRBD1 (5 bases). The germline V gene has CDR1 SNHLY and CDR2 FYNNEI. The CDR3 has 14 residues. The V end was cut by 4 bases, the J end by 7 bases, with 11 bases between. This CDR3 reads CASSVRQKNSPLHF. The CDR3 nucleotides read TGTGCCAGCAGTGTTCGACAGAAGAATTCACCCCTCCACTTT.

This clone appeared once. The chain employs TRBV7-6 and TRBJ1-2, with 9 bases identical to TRBD1. The germline V gene has CDR1 SGHVS and CDR2 FNYEAQ. V trimming: 10 bases; J trimming: 4 bases; junction bases outside the gene matches: 13. This CDR3 region has 15 residues. The CDR3 region has the DNA TGTGCCACGGGACAGGGAGGACCCGTACGCTATGGCTACACCTTC. Encoded protein: CATGQGGPVRYGYTF.

The V call is TRBV19, the J call TRBJ2-1; 8 nucleotides line up with TRBD1. Germline V gene data show CDR1 as LNHDA and CDR2 as SQIVND (reference sequence). The V gene end was trimmed by 5 bases and the J gene end by 8 bases; junction bases not matched to a gene: 5. This CDR3 has 13 residues. DNA for the CDR3: TGTGCCAGTAGTGCAAACAGGGGGGATGAGCAGTTCTTC. It is translated as CASSANRGDEQFF. Based on the CDR3 plus reference TRBV19 and TRBJ2-1, the full variable domain is DGGITQSPKYLFRKEGQNVTLSCEQNLNHDAMYWYRQDPGQGLRLIYYSQIVNDFQKGDIAEGYSVSREKKESFPLTVTSAQKNPTAFYLCASSANRGDEQFFGPGTRLTVL.

The chain couples TRBV2 to TRBJ1-4, with TRBD1 matching over 8 bases. V was pared by 6 bases and J by 0 bases, with 3 bases of the junction left unmatched. This CDR3 has 15 amino acids. Germline V gene lookup returns CDR1 SNHLY and CDR2 FYNNEI. The CDR3, as DNA: TGTGCCAGCAGGACAGGGGCTACAACTAATGAAAAACTGTTTTTT. This gives the protein CASRTGATTNEKLFF.

The chain recombines TRBV14 with TRBJ1-4; 7 bases are a match to TRBD1. The CDR3 contains 15 residues. V lost 6 bases, J lost 3 bases, and 7 bases stayed unmatched. Germline CDR1 reads SGHDN; CDR2 reads FVKESK. Here the CDR3 DNA reads TGTGCCAGCAGACAACAGGGGAACTCTAATGAAAAACTGTTTTTT. Its translation: CASRQQGNSNEKLFF.

The V gene is TRBV7-9, the J gene TRBJ1-1; maybe TRBD1 (6 bases). The V end lost 5 bases, the J end lost 4 bases, and 17 bases lay between the germline ends. This CDR3 has 15 amino acids. Germline V gene data show CDR1 as SEHNR and CDR2 as FQNEAQ (reference sequence). The CDR3 DNA is TGTGCCAGCAGCCTAGAGCAGGGGTTTGGCACTGAAGCTTTCTTT. It codes for CASSLEQGFGTEAFF.

This chain links TRBV23-1 with TRBJ1-1; D remains ambiguous. TRBV23-1 is labeled an ORF, and its function is uncertain. The length of the CDR3 is 16 residues. Trimming took 2 bases from V and 0 from J, leaving 13 bases between them. CDR3 in DNA: TGCGCCAGCAGTCAAGGTCGCGCCGCCTTGAACACTGAAGCTTTCTTT. Translated: CASSQGRAALNTEAFF.

There are a few counts of this clone. The gene calls are TRBV6-5 and TRBJ2-3; D remains ambiguous. The CDR3 contains 13 residues. The V end was cut by 7 bases, the J end by 2 bases, with 10 bases between. Germline CDR1 reads MNHEY; CDR2 reads SVGAGI. The DNA of the CDR3 is TGTGCCAGCACCCGTTCTCCCACAGATACGCAGTATTTT. This sequence encodes CASTRSPTDTQYF.

The chain recombines TRBV5-1 with TRBJ1-5; D remains unclear. Germline V gene sequence: CDR1 SGHRS, CDR2 YFSETQ. The CDR3 consists of 15 residues. The V end was cut by 4 bases, the J end by 0 bases, with 11 bases between. CDR3 amino acids: CASSPGFNSNQPQHF. The DNA for the CDR3 is TGCGCCAGCAGCCCGGGATTTAATAGCAATCAGCCCCAGCATTTT.

The J gene is TRBJ2-7, the V gene TRBV7-2; TRBD1 aligns across 11 bases. This CDR3 has 15 amino acids. V was clipped by 5 bases and J by 4 bases; unmatched bases: 7. Germline-derived CDR1 and CDR2 are SGHTA and FQGNSA. CDR3 in DNA: TGTGCCAGCAGCGAAGACGGGACAGGGGGTTACGAGCAGTACTTC. This translates into CASSEDGTGGYEQYF.

The CDR3 region is CSASGQGSTGELFF. The CDR3 DNA is TGCAGTGCTAGTGGTCAGGGTAGCACCGGGGAGCTGTTTTTT. The rearrangement uses TRBV20-1 and TRBJ2-2; TRBD1 might be the D (5 bases). Germline V gene data show CDR1 as DFQATT and CDR2 as SNEGSKA (reference sequence). This CDR3 has 14 amino acids. The V and J ends lost 3 bases and 4 bases respectively, with 12 bases between them.

The rearrangement joins TRBV19 to TRBJ1-1; maybe TRBD1 (5 bases). The CDR3 covers 13 residues. V lost 5 bases to trimming and J lost 4 bases, with 11 bases between them. Germline V CDR1 and CDR2: LNHDA, SQIVND (reference sequence). The CDR3 nucleotides read TGTGCCAGTAGTGCGGACACTGGCACTGAAGCTTTCTTT. Translated: CASSADTGTEAFF.

The V gene is TRBV10-3, the J gene TRBJ1-2, with TRBD1 matching 7 bases. Germline CDR1 ENHRY, CDR2 SYGVKD. The CDR3 loop spans 13 amino acids. V lost 2 bases to trimming and J lost 3 bases; unmatched junction nucleotides: 0. The CDR3 protein is CAISETGDYGYTF. The CDR3 nucleotides are TGTGCCATCAGTGAGACAGGGGACTATGGCTACACCTTC.

The chain has TRBV30 and TRBJ1-2; TRBD1 matches at 10 bases. This CDR3 comprises 14 residues. Germline CDR1 reads GTSNPN; CDR2 reads SVGIG (reference sequence). CDR3 sequence reads: CAAEPGQGYYGYTF. As DNA, the CDR3 is TGTGCGGCGGAACCGGGACAGGGGTACTATGGCTACACCTTC.

The chain combines TRBV5-1 with TRBJ1-2; a possible D gene is TRBD1 (6 bases). The CDR3 length is 13 residues. Germline V gene data show CDR1 as SGHRS and CDR2 as YFSETQ. Trimming shortened V by 4 bases and J by 4 bases, and 11 bases separated the two germline ends. For the CDR3, the DNA is TGCGCCAGCAGCCCGGACAGTACCTATGGCTACACCTTC. Translation gives CASSPDSTYGYTF.

This chain connects TRBV2 to TRBJ2-7; D is possibly TRBD2 (5 bases). The germline CDR1 and CDR2 sequences are SNHLY and FYNNEI. The CDR3 covers 13 residues. Trimming took 8 bases from V and 3 from J, leaving 14 bases between them. CDR3 in DNA: TGTGCCAGCCGGGAATTAGTAAACTACGAGCAGTACTTC. Its translation is CASRELVNYEQYF.

This chain joins TRBV11-2 and TRBJ2-1, with D tentatively TRBD2 (5 bases). Trimming stripped 1 base from V and 2 bases from J, with 9 bases between. Germline loops: CDR1 SGHAT, CDR2 FQNNGV. CDR3 length: 15 residues. Written as DNA, the CDR3 is TGTGCCAGCAGCTTAGTTCGGGGTCCCTACAATGAGCAGTTCTTC. This translates into CASSLVRGPYNEQFF.

The chain joins TRBV9 to TRBJ2-1; 7 nucleotides match TRBD1. Germline CDR1 SGDLS, CDR2 YYNGEE. This CDR3 contains 15 residues. The V gene end was trimmed by 4 bases and the J gene end by 2 bases; junction bases not matched to a gene: 6. CDR3 in DNA: TGTGCCAGCAGCACAACAGGGGAGACCTACAATGAGCAGTTCTTC. Translated: CASSTTGETYNEQFF.

V usage is TRBV6-5 and J usage is TRBJ2-3; D possibly corresponds to TRBD2 (6 bases). This CDR3 spans 16 amino acids. Germline assignment: CDR1 MNHEY and CDR2 SVGAGI. Trimming cost V 2 bases and J 6 bases, with 18 bases left between them. The CDR3 nucleotides read TGTGCCAGCAGTTACGGAACCGGGACTCCCGCCGATACGCAGTATTTT. Protein: CASSYGTGTPADTQYF.

This clone was detected only a few times. Other DNA sequences in this specimen translate into the identical CDR3. This chain connects TRBV7-8 to TRBJ1-5; D is unresolved. Germline CDR1 reads SGHVS; CDR2 reads FQNEAQ. V was pared by 1 base and J by 2 bases, with 6 bases between. CDR3 length equals 14 residues. The CDR3 here is CASSLGSGNQPQHF. CDR3 bases: TGTGCCAGCAGCTTAGGTTCGGGCAATCAGCCCCAGCATTTT.

V and J are TRBV18 and TRBJ2-3, with 9 bases that match TRBD2. The CDR3 consists of 15 residues. V trimming: 3 bases; J trimming: 2 bases; junction bases outside the gene matches: 3. Looked up from germline, CDR1 is KGHSH and CDR2 is LQKENI. The CDR3 here is CASSPSGGITDTQYF. DNA of the CDR3: TGTGCCAGCTCACCCAGCGGGGGGATCACAGATACGCAGTATTTT. The variable domain in full, completed from reference TRBV18 and TRBJ2-3, reads NAGVMQNPRHLVRRRGQEARLRCSPMKGHSHVYWYRQLPEEGLKFMVYLQKENIIDESGMPKERFSAEFPKEGPSILRIQQVVRGDSAAYFCASSPSGGITDTQYFGPGTRLTVL.

This clone was seen a few times. V is TRBV19 and J is TRBJ1-6; D unresolved. Germline assignment: CDR1 LNHDA and CDR2 SQIVND (reference sequence). The CDR3 is 15 amino acids. The V gene lost 5 bases and the J gene lost 0 bases, with 8 bases spanning the gap. The CDR3 region has the DNA TGTGCCAGTAGTTCTGAGAGCTCCTATAATTCACCCCTCCACTTT. Protein product: CASSSESSYNSPLHF.

V is TRBV29-1 and J is TRBJ2-7; D unresolved. The CDR3 is 11 residues long. Trimming stripped 4 bases from V and 0 bases from J, with 4 bases between. Germline V lookup: CDR1 SQVTM, CDR2 ANQGSEA. CDR3 bases: TGCAGCGTTGCGGTCTCCTACGAGCAGTACTTC. Its translation: CSVAVSYEQYF.

The rearrangement joins TRBV29-1 to TRBJ2-7; TRBD1 matches 8 bases. This CDR3 is 14 amino acids long. Trimming removed 4 bases from V and 0 bases from J; junction bases left unmatched: 5. Looked up from germline, CDR1 is SQVTM and CDR2 is ANQGSEA. DNA for the CDR3: TGCAGCGTTGCTCGGGACAGGCGCTCCTACGAGCAGTACTTC. This translates into CSVARDRRSYEQYF.

J is TRBJ1-6 and V is TRBV7-8; 9 bases line up with TRBD1. The CDR3 length is 16 residues. The J segment lost 2 bases and the V segment lost 5 bases, leaving 4 bases of the junction unmatched. From germline, CDR1 is SGHVS and CDR2 FQNEAQ. CDR3 nucleotides: TGTGCCAGCAGCCCCGGACAGGGGACCTATAATTCACCCCTCCACTTT. This encodes CASSPGQGTYNSPLHF. Supplemented by reference TRBV7-8 and TRBJ1-6, the full variable domain reads GAGVSQSPRYKVAKRGQDVALRCDPISGHVSLFWYQQALGQGPEFLTYFQNEAQLDKSGLPSDRFFAERPEGSVSTLKIQRTQQEDSAVYLCASSPGQGTYNSPLHFGNGTRLTVT.

This CDR3 reads CASSQRGFGETQYF. The CDR3 bases are TGTGCCAGCAGCCAACGGGGGTTCGGAGAGACCCAGTACTTC. The rearrangement joins TRBV11-3 to TRBJ2-5, with a possible D match to TRBD2 (6 bases). This CDR3 has 14 residues. V gave up 5 bases and J gave up 4 bases, with 14 bases separating them. The germline CDR1 and CDR2 sequences are SGHNT and YENEEA.